Sequencing of this T cell receptor beta chain was carried out in a study of PD-1 blockade in classical Hodgkin lymphoma. Looking at the study overall: Patients in the cohort were put on intravenous nivolumab, 3 mg/kg every 2 weeks. Regarding the study as a whole: No one has yet defined what causes the repertoire differences, which may be disease activity or prior therapy. It was reported that newly diagnosed patients had less baseline TCR diversity than healthy donors.

Using immunoSEQ multiplex PCR, the repertoire was profiled, and TCRdb retains in-frame clones only, with some absent. The data show some 90,000 clones, with over 75% seen just once and 9.4% held by the top ten. The sample's time point: cycle 4 day 1 (C4D1), after less than seven weeks of nivolumab. There was relapse after autologous stem cell transplantation in every patient, and there was variation in brentuximab vedotin exposure. Germline assignment: CDR1 PRHDT and CDR2 FYEKMQ (reference sequence). The CDR3 loop spans 15 amino acids. Trimming removed 2 bases from V and 1 base from J, with 11 bases in between. As to this clone: Its antigen is currently unknown.

The sample in question was peripheral blood mononuclear cells (PBMCs), obtained before the fourth cycle of nivolumab. This chain uses TRBV13 with TRBJ2-5; a weak D match, TRBD2 (5 bases). The TCR comes from a human donor with classical Hodgkin lymphoma. The CDR3 here is CASSLSRGIQETQYF. DNA for the CDR3: TGTGCCAGCAGCTTAAGTCGGGGAATCCAAGAGACCCAGTACTTC.